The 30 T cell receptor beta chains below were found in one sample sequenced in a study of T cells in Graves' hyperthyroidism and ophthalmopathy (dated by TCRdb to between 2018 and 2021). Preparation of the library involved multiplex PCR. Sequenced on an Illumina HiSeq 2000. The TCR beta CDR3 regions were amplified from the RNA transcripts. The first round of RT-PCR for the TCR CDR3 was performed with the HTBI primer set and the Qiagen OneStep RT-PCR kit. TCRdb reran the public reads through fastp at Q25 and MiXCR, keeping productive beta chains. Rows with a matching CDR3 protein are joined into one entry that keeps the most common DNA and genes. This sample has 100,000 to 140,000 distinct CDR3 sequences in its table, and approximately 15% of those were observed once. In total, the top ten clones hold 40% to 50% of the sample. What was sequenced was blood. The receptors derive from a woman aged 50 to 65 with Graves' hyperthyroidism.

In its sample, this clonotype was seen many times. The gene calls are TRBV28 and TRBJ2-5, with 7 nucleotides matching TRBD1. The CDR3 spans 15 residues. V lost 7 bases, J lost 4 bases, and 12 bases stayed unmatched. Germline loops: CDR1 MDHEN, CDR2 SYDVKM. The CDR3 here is CASTVDREDVETQYF. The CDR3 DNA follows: TGTGCCAGCACCGTAGACAGGGAAGACGTAGAGACCCAGTACTTC.

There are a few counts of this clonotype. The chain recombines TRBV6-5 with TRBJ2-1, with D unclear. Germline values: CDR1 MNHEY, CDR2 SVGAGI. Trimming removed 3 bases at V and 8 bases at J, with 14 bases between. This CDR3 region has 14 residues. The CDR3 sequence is CASSYGFGVDEQFF. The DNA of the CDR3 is TGTGCCAGCAGTTATGGCTTCGGTGTGGATGAGCAGTTCTTC.

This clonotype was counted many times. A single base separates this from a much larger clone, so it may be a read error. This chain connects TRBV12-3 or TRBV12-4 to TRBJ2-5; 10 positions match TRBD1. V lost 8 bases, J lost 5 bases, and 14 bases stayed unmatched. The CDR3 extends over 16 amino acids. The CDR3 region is CASGSPGQGLGETQYF. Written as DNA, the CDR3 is TGTGCCAGCGGTTCTCCGGGACAGGGGTTGGGTGAGACCCAGTACTTC.

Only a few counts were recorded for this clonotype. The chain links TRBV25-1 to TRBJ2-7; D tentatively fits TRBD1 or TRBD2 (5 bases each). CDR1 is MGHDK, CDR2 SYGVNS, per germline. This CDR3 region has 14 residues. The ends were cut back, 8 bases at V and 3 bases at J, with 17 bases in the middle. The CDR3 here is CASRPGQGIYEQYF. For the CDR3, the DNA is TGTGCCAGCCGCCCGGGGCAGGGTATCTACGAGCAGTACTTC.

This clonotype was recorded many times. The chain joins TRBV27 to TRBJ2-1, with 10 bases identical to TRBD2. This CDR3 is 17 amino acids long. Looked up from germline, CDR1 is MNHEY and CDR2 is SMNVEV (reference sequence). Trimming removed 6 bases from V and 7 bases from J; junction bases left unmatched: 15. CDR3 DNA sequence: TGTGCCAGCAGCCGCTGGGAGGCTAGCGGGAGAAAGAATGAGCAGTTCTTC. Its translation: CASSRWEASGRKNEQFF.

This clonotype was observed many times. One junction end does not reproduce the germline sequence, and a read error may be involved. The CDR3 bases are TGTGCCAGCAGCTTAACAGGATTGAACACTGAAGCTTCCTTT. Translation gives CASSLTGLNTEASF. The chain recombines TRBV7-9 with TRBJ1-1, with D possibly being TRBD1 (5 bases). The CDR3 is made up of 14 amino acids. The germline CDR1 and CDR2 sequences are SEHNR and FQNEAQ (reference sequence).

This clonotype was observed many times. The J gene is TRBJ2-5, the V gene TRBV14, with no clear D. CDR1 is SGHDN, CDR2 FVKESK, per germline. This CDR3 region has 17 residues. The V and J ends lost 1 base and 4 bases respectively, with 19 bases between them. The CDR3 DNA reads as TGTGCCAGCAGCCAAGTAGTACGGAGCAGGATCCGAGAGACCCAGTACTTC. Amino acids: CASSQVVRSRIRETQYF.

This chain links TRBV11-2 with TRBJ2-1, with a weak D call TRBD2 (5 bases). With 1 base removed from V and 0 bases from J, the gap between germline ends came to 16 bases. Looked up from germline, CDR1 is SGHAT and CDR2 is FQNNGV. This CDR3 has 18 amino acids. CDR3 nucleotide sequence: TGTGCCAGCAGCTTAGGTCGAGTATTAGCGCTCTCCTACAATGAGCAGTTCTTC. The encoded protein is CASSLGRVLALSYNEQFF. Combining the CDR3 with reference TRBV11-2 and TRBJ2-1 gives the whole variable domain EAGVAQSPRYKIIEKRQSVAFWCNPISGHATLYWYQQILGQGPKLLIQFQNNGVVDDSQLPKDRFSAERLKGVDSTLKIQPAKLEDSAVYLCASSLGRVLALSYNEQFFGPGTRLTVL.

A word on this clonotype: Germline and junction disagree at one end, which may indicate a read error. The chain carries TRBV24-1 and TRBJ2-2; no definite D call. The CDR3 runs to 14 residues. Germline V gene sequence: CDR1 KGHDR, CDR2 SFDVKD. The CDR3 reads CASSAITNTGELFF. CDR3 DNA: TGTGCCAGCAGTGCAATAACGAACACCGGGGAGCTGTTTTTT.

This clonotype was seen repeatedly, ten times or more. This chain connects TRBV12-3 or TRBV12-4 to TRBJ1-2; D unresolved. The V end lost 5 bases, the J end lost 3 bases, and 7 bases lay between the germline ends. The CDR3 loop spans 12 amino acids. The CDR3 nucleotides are TGTGCCAGCAGTCAGATCGACTATGGCTACACCTTC. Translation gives CASSQIDYGYTF.

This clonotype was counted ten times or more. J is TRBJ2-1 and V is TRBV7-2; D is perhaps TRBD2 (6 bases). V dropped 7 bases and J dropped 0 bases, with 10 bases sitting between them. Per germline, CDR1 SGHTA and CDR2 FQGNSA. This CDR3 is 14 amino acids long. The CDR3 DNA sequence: TGTGCCAGCACCCTAGCGATCTCCTACAATGAGCAGTTCTTC. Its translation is CASTLAISYNEQFF.

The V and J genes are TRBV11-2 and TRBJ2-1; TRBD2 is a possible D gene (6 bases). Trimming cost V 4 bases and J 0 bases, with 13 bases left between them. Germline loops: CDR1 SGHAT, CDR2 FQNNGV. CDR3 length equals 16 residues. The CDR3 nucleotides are TGTGCCAGCAGCTCCGGCGGGGAAAGCTCCTACAATGAGCAGTTCTTC. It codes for CASSSGGESSYNEQFF.

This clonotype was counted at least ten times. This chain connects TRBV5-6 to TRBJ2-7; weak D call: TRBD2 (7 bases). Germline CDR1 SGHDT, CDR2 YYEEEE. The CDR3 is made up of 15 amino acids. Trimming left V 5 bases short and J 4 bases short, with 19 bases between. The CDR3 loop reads CASSRGGPRGYEQYF. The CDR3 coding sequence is TGTGCCAGCAGTAGGGGGGGCCCCCGAGGGTACGAGCAGTACTTC.

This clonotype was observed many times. The CDR3 DNA follows: TGTGCCAGCAGCCAGGGGACAGCGGGAGTACGTGAGCAGTACGTC. Its translation is CASSQGTAGVREQYV. The gene calls are TRBV3-1 and TRBJ2-7; perhaps TRBD2 as D (8 bases). Germline values: CDR1 LGHDT, CDR2 YNNKEL (reference sequence). The CDR3 is 15 amino acids. V gave up 3 bases and J gave up 7 bases, with 19 bases separating them.

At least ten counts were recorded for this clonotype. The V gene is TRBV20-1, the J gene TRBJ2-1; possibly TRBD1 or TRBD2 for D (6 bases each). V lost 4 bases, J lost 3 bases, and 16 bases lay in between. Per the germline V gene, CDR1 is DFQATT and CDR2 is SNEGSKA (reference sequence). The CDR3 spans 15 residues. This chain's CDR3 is CSATRGDTDYNEQFF. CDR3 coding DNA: TGCAGTGCTACGAGGGGGGACACGGACTACAATGAGCAGTTCTTC.

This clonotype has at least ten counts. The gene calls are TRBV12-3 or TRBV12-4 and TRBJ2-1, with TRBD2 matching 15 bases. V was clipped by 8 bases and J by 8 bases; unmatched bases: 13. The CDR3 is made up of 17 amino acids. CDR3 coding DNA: TGTGCCAGCGCCGAATCCCCGGGACTAGCGGGAGGATATGAGCAGTTCTTC. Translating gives CASAESPGLAGGYEQFF.

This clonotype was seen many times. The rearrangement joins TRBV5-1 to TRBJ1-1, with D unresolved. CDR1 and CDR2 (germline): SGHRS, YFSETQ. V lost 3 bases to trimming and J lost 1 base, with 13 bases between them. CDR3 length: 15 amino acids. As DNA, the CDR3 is TGCGCCAGCAGCTCAGTACCCGGGCGGAACACTGAAGCTTTCTTT. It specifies CASSSVPGRNTEAFF.

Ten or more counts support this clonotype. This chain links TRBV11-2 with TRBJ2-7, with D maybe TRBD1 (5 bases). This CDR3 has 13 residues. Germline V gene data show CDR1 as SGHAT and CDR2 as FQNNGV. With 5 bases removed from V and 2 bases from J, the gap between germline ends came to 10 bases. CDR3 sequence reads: CASSQDSTYEQYF. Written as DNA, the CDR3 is TGTGCCAGCAGCCAAGACAGCACCTACGAGCAGTACTTC.

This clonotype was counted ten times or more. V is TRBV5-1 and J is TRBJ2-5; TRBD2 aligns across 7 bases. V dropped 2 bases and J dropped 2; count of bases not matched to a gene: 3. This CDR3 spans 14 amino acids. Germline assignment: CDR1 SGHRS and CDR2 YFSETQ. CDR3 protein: CASSFFGGQETQYF. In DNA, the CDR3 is TGCGCCAGCAGCTTTTTCGGGGGGCAAGAGACCCAGTACTTC.

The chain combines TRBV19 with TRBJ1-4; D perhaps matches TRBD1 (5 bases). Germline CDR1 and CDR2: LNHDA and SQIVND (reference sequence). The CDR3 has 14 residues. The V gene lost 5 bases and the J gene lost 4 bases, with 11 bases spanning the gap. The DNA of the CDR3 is TGTGCCAGTAGTCCCGACAGATATAATGAAAAACTGTTTTTT. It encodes CASSPDRYNEKLFF. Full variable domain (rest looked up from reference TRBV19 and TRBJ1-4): DGGITQSPKYLFRKEGQNVTLSCEQNLNHDAMYWYRQDPGQGLRLIYYSQIVNDFQKGDIAEGYSVSREKKESFPLTVTSAQKNPTAFYLCASSPDRYNEKLFFGSGTQLSVL.

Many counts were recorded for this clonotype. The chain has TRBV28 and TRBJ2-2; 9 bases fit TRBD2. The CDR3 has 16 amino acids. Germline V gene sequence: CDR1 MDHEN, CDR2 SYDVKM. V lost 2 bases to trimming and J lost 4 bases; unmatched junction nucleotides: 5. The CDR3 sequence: CASSLTLAGFTGELFF. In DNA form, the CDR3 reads TGTGCCAGCAGTTTAACTCTAGCGGGGTTCACCGGGGAGCTGTTTTTT.

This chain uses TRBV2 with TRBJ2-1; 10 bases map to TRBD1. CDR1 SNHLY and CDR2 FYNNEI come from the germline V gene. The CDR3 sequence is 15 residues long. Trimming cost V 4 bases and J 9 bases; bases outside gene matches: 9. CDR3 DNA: TGTGCCAGCAGTGGGACAGGGGGAGGAACGGGTGAGCAGTTCTTC. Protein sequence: CASSGTGGGTGEQFF.

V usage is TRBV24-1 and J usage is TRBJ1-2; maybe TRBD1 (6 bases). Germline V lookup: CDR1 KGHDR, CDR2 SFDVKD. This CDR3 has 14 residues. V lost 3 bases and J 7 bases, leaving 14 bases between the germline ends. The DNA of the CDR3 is TGTGCCACCAGTGATCAAACCAGGGGAAGTGGCTACACCTTC. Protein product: CATSDQTRGSGYTF.

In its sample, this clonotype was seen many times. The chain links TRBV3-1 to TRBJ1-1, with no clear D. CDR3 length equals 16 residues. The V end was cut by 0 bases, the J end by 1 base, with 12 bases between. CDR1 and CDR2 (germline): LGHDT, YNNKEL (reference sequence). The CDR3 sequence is CASSQDLRDENTEAFF. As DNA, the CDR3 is TGTGCCAGCAGCCAAGATCTTAGAGACGAGAACACTGAAGCTTTCTTT.

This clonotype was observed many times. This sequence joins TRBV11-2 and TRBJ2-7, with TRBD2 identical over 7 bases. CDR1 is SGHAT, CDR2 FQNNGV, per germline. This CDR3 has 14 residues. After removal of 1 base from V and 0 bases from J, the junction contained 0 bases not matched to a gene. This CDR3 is CASSLGLASYEQYF. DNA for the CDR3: TGTGCCAGCAGCTTAGGACTAGCCTCCTACGAGCAGTACTTC.

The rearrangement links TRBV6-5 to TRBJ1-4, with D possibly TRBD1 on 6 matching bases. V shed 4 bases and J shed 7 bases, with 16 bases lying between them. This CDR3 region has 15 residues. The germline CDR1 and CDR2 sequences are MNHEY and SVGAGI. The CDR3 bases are TGTGCCAGCAGTTGGGCAGGGGAGGAGGGTGAAAAACTGTTTTTT. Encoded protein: CASSWAGEEGEKLFF.

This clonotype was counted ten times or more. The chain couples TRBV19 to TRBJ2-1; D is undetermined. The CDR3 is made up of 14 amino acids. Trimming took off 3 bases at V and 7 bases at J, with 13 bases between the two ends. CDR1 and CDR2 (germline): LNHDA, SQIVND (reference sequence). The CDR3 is CASSIQATRNEQFF. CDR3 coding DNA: TGTGCCAGTAGTATTCAGGCCACGCGGAATGAGCAGTTCTTC. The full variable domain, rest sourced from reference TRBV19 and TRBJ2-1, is DGGITQSPKYLFRKEGQNVTLSCEQNLNHDAMYWYRQDPGQGLRLIYYSQIVNDFQKGDIAEGYSVSREKKESFPLTVTSAQKNPTAFYLCASSIQATRNEQFFGPGTRLTVL.

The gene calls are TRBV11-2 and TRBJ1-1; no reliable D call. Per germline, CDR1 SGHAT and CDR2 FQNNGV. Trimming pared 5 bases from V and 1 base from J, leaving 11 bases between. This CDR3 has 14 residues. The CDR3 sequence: CASSEAAGNTEAFF. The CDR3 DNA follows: TGTGCCAGCAGCGAGGCTGCCGGGAACACTGAAGCTTTCTTT. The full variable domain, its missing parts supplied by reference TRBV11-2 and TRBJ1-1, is EAGVAQSPRYKIIEKRQSVAFWCNPISGHATLYWYQQILGQGPKLLIQFQNNGVVDDSQLPKDRFSAERLKGVDSTLKIQPAKLEDSAVYLCASSEAAGNTEAFFGQGTRLTVV.

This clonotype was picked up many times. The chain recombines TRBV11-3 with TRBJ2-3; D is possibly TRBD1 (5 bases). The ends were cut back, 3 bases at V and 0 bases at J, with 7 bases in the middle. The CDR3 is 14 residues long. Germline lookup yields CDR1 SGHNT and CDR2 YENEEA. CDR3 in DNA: TGTGCCAGCAGCTTTGACAGTAGCACAGATACGCAGTATTTT. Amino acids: CASSFDSSTDTQYF.

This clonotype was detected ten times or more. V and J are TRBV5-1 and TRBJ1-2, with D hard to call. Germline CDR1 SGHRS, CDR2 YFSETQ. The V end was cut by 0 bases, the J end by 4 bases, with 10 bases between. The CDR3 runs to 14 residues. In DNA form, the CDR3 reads TGCGCCAGCAGCTTGGGCCAGTTCACCTATGGCTACACCTTC. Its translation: CASSLGQFTYGYTF.